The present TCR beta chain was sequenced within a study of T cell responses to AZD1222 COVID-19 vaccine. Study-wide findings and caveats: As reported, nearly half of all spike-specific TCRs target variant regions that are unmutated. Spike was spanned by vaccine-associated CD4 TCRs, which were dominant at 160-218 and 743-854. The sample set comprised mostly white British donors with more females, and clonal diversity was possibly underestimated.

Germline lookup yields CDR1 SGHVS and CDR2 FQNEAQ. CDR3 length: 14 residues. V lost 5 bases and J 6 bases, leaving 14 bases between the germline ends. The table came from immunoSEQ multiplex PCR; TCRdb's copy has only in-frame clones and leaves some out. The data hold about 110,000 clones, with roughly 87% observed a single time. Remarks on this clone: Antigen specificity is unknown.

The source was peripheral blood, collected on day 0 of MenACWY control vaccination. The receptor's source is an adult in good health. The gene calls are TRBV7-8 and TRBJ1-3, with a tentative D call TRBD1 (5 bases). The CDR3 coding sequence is TGTGCCAGCAGCCCGCGAGAGACAGAAAACACCATATATTTT. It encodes CASSPRETENTIYF.